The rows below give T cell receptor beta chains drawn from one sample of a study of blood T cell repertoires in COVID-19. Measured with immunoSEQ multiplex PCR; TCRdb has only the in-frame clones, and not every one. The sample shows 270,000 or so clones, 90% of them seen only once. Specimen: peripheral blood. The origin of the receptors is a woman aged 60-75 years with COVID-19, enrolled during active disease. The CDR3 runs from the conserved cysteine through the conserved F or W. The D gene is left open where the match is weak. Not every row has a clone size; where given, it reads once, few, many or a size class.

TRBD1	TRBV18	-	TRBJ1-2	CASSPLMMTGGEMSGYTF	TGTGCCAGCTCACCTCTTATGATGACAGGGGGTGAGATGAGTGGCTACACCTTC
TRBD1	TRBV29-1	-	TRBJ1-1	CSVDSGRGPNTEAFF	TGCAGCGTTGACAGTGGAAGGGGGCCGAACACTGAAGCTTTCTTT
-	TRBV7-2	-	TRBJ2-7	CASSFSPAEQYF	TGTGCCAGCAGCTTTAGCCCCGCCGAGCAGTACTTC
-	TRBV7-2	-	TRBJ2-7	CASSHPGHSSYEQYF	TGTGCCAGCAGCCACCCGGGACACAGCTCCTACGAGCAGTACTTC
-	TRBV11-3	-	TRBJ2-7	CASSFGPGEQYF	TGTGCCAGCAGCTTTGGCCCGGGCGAGCAGTACTTC
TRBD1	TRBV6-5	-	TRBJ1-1	CASSYLTGLGEAFF	TGTGCCAGCAGTTACTTGACAGGGCTGGGTGAAGCTTTCTTT
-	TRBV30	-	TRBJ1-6	CAWSVNFPGVGNSPLHF	TGTGCCTGGAGTGTAAATTTTCCGGGGGTTGGTAATTCACCCCTCCACTTT
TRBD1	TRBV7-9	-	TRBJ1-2	CADYTPGQGEFGYTF	TGTGCCGATTATACTCCGGGACAGGGGGAGTTTGGCTACACCTTC
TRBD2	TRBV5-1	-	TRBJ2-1	CASSLAGGNEQFF	TGCGCCAGCTCTCTAGCGGGGGGGAACGAGCAGTTCTTC
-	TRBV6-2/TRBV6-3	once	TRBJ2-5	CASSRPGVAGETQYF	TGTGCCAGCAGCCGTCCCGGGGTAGCCGGAGAGACCCAGTACTTC
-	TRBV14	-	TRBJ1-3	CASSQGYGRSGNTIYF	TGTGCCAGCAGCCAAGGGTACGGTCGCTCTGGAAACACCATATATTTT
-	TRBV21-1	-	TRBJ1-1	CASSKGGRTRSLMNTEAFF	TGTGCCAGCAGCAAAGGCGGACGGACAAGGTCATTAATGAACACTGAAGCTTTCTTT
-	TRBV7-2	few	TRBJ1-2	CASSLATATYGYTF	TGTGCCAGCAGCTTAGCAACCGCTACCTATGGCTACACCTTC
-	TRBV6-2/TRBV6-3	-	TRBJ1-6	CASTPDMAHNSPLHF	TGTGCCAGCACCCCCGACATGGCGCATAATTCACCCCTCCACTTT
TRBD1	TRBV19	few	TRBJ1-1	CASTRDREETEAFF	TGTGCCAGTACCCGGGACAGGGAAGAAACTGAAGCTTTCTTT
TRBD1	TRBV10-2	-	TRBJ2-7	CASSGDRSGLSPPYEQYF	TGCGCCAGCAGTGGGGACAGGTCCGGACTTTCCCCACCCTACGAGCAGTACTTC
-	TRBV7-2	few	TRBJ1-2	CASSTNGRANYGYTF	TGTGCCAGCAGCACAAACGGGAGAGCTAACTATGGCTACACCTTC
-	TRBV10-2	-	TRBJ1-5	CASSASYNQPQHF	TGCGCCAGCAGTGCCTCGTACAATCAGCCCCAGCATTTT
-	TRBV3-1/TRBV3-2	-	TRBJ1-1	CASSKAQGRSTEAFF	TGTGCCAGCAGCAAGGCCCAGGGAAGGAGCACTGAAGCTTTCTTT
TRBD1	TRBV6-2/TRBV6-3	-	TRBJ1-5	CASSAITGGPQHF	TGTGCCAGCAGTGCCATTACAGGGGGGCCCCAGCATTTT
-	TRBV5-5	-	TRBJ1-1	CASSLPAGLNTEAFF	TGTGCCAGCAGCTTACCCGCAGGGTTGAACACTGAAGCTTTCTTT
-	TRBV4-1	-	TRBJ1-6	CASSQVPQAGANSPLHF	TGCGCCAGCAGCCAAGTACCCCAGGCAGGGGCCAATTCACCCCTCCACTTT
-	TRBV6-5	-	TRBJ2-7	CASSYDTEQYF	TGTGCCAGCAGTTACGACACCGAGCAGTACTTC
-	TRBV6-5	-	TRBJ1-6	CASSYSFRSGSPLHF	TGTGCCAGCAGTTACTCTTTCCGTAGCGGGTCACCCCTCCACTTT
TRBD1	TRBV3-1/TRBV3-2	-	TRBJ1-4	CASSQETGRQEKLFF	TGTGCCAGCAGCCAAGAGACAGGGAGGCAAGAAAAACTGTTTTTT
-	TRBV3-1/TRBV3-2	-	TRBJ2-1	CASSQEPYLSYNEQFF	TGTGCCAGCAGCCAAGAGCCATACTTAAGCTACAATGAGCAGTTCTTC
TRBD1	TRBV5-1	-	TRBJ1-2	CASSLYGQGAQGYTF	TGCGCCAGCAGCTTGTATGGACAGGGGGCTCAGGGCTACACCTTC
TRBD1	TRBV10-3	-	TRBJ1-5	CAISESRTGTLKGGNQPQHF	TGTGCCATCAGTGAGTCAAGGACAGGGACCTTAAAGGGAGGCAATCAGCCCCAGCATTTT
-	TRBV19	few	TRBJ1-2	CASSINPTPNYGYTF	TGTGCCAGTAGTATCAACCCGACTCCTAACTATGGCTACACCTTC
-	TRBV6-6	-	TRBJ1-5	CASSAPLQGDQPQHF	TGTGCCAGCAGTGCCCCATTACAGGGAGATCAGCCCCAGCATTTT
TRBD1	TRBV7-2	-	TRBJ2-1	CASSLAGTGVNEQFF	TGTGCCAGCAGCTTAGCCGGGACAGGGGTCAATGAGCAGTTCTTC
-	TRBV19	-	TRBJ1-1	CASSLTGGRGTEAFF	TGTGCCAGTAGCTTAACTGGGGGGAGAGGTACTGAAGCTTTCTTT
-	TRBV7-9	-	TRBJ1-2	CASSLQGSYGYTF	TGTGCCAGCAGCTTACAAGGGAGCTATGGCTACACCTTC
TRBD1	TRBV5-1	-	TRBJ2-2	CASSIRTGTGELFF	TGCGCCAGCAGCATCCGGACAGGGACCGGGGAGCTGTTTTTT
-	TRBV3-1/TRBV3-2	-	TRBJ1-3	CASSHGYTIYF	TGTGCCAGCAGCCACGGGTACACCATATATTTT
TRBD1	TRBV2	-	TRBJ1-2	CASSRDSRYGYTF	TGTGCCAGCAGCCGGGACAGCAGATATGGCTACACCTTC
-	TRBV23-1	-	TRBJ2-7	CASSQSRAGTSYEQYF	TGCGCCAGCAGTCAATCGAGGGCAGGAACCTCCTACGAGCAGTACTTC
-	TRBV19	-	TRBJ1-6	CASSSGTQGYSPLHF	TGTGCCAGTAGTTCCGGGACTCAAGGTTATTCACCCCTCCACTTT
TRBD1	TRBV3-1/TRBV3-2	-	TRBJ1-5	CASSLGQGQPQHF	TGTGCCAGCAGCCTGGGACAGGGGCAGCCCCAGCATTTT
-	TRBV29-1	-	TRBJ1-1	CSVVSGNTEAFF	TGCAGCGTTGTATCAGGGAACACTGAAGCTTTCTTT
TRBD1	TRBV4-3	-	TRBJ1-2	CASSQETGARYGYTF	TGCGCCAGCAGCCAAGAGACAGGGGCGCGCTATGGCTACACCTTC
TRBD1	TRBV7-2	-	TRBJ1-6	CASSFTGGSYNSPLHF	TGTGCCAGCAGCTTTACAGGGGGCTCCTATAATTCACCCCTCCACTTT
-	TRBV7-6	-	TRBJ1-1	CASRRGLNTEAFF	TGTGCCAGCCGTAGGGGGTTGAACACTGAAGCTTTCTTT
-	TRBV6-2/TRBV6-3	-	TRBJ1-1	CASSFNRETEAFF	TGTGCCAGCAGTTTCAACAGGGAAACTGAAGCTTTCTTT
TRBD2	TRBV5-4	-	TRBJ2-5	CASSPGTSWETQYF	TGTGCCAGCAGCCCCGGGACTAGCTGGGAGACCCAGTACTTC
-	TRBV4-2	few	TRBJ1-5	CASSQEGTRGSNQPQHF	TGTGCCAGCAGCCAAGAGGGGACACGCGGTAGCAATCAGCCCCAGCATTTT
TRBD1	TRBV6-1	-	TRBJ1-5	CASSDQGASNQPQHF	TGTGCCAGCAGTGATCAGGGGGCGAGCAATCAGCCCCAGCATTTT
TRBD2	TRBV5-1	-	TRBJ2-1	CASSVGLAGVAPYNEQFF	TGCGCCAGCAGTGTGGGACTAGCGGGGGTCGCACCCTACAATGAGCAGTTCTTC
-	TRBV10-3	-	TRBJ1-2	CAISEYGLHGYTF	TGTGCCATCAGTGAATACGGGTTGCATGGCTACACCTTC
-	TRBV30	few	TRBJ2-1	CAWTREGGAYNEQFF	TGTGCCTGGACAAGGGAGGGGGGGGCCTACAATGAGCAGTTCTTC
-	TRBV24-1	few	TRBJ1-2	CATSGPQGGYTF	TGTGCCACCAGTGGGCCCCAGGGTGGCTACACCTTC
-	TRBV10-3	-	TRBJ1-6	CANKDTNYNSPLHF	TGTGCCAACAAAGACACAAACTATAATTCACCCCTCCACTTT
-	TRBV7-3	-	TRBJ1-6	CASSENLGANSPLHF	TGTGCCAGCAGCGAAAATTTAGGGGCCAACTCACCCCTCCACTTT
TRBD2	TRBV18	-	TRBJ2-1	CASSPGGGRTYNEQFF	TGTGCCAGCTCACCCGGGGGGGGGCGTACCTACAATGAGCAGTTCTTC
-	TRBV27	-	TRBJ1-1	CASVGGAVTEAFF	TGTGCCAGCGTTGGGGGGGCGGTCACTGAAGCTTTCTTT
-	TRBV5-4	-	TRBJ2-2	CASSLETANTGELFF	TGTGCCAGCAGCTTGGAGACAGCGAACACCGGGGAGCTGTTTTTT